This TCR beta chain was profiled in a study of T cell repertoires in cytomegalovirus infection. The V gene's germline CDR1 is DFQATT and CDR2 SNEGSKA (reference sequence). The CDR3 is 15 amino acids. The ends were cut back, 0 bases at V and 3 bases at J, with 11 bases in the middle. Notes on this clonotype: Its antigen is as yet unknown.

TCRdb used MiXCR to reprocess the reads, holding one entry per CDR3 protein. The sample holds around 710,000 distinct CDR3 sequences; almost 30% are singletons and the top ten take about an eighth. The rearrangement uses TRBV20-1 and TRBJ2-2, with a tentative D call TRBD2 (5 bases). The sample in question was cultured CD8+ T cells from PBMCs, obtained from culture after CMV antigen stimulation. The receptor comes from a human donor in good health (CMV status not recorded). Some clones in this sample may be carry-over from other donors' samples. CDR3 sequence: CSARDNRGYTGELFF. In DNA form, the CDR3 reads TGCAGTGCTAGAGACAATCGAGGGTACACCGGGGAGCTGTTTTTT.